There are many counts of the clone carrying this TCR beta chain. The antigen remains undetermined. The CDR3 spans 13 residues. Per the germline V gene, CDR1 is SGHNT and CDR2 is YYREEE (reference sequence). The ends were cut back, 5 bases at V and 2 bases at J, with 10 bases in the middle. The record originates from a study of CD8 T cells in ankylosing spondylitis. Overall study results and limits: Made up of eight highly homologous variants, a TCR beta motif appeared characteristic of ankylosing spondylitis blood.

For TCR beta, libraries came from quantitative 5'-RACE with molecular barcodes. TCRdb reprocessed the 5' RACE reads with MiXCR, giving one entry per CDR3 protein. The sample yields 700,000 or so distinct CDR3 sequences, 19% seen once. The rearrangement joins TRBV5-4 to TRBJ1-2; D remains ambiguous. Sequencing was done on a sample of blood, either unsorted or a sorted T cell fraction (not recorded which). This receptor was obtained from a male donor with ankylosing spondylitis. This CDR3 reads CASRPGMNYGYTF. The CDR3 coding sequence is TGTGCCAGCAGACCTGGTATGAACTATGGCTACACCTTC.